This TCR beta chain emerged from a study of cytomegalovirus exposure and HLA in healthy donors. Primers included in the PCR were 60 Vbeta and 13 Jbeta primers. Sequencing was performed with immunoSEQ multiplex PCR; in TCRdb, only in-frame clones are kept and a portion is missing. The repertoire holds 150,000 to 200,000 clones, with 70% to 90% as singletons. V lost 4 bases and J 0 bases, leaving 8 bases between the germline ends. The CDR3 contains 14 residues. Per germline, CDR1 SGHRS and CDR2 YFSETQ. The V gene is TRBV5-1, the J gene TRBJ1-3, with D unclear. Input material: PBMCs. This TCR was recovered from a man younger than 35 in good health and CMV-seropositive. The CDR3 protein is CASSGQDSGNTIYF. Here the CDR3 DNA reads TGCGCCAGCAGCGGGCAGGACTCTGGAAACACCATATATTTT.